Below are 29 T cell receptor beta chains sequenced from a single sample in a study of CD4 and CD8 cells across lung adenocarcinoma regions. Via MiXCR, TCRdb re-called the PCR reads, giving one row per CDR3 protein. The sample has roughly 8,000 distinct CDR3 sequences, 45% to 50% seen once. Sequencing input: CD8+ T cells from the center of a lung tumor. These receptor sequences come from a male donor with lung adenocarcinoma. The CD4 and CD8 labels of this study may be unreliable.

The DNA of the CDR3 is TGTGCCAGCAGCCAATTAGCGGGAGTGAACACCGGGGAGCTGTTTTTT. It yields the protein CASSQLAGVNTGELFF. This sequence joins TRBV4-2 and TRBJ2-2; 9 bases are a match to TRBD2. V lost 2 bases to trimming and J lost 1 base; unmatched junction nucleotides: 2. The CDR3 is 16 amino acids. Looked up from germline, CDR1 is LGHNA and CDR2 is YNFKEQ.

The chain uses TRBV6-1 and TRBJ1-2, with D perhaps matching TRBD1 (6 bases). V lost 5 bases to trimming and J lost 8 bases, with 15 bases between them. The CDR3 has 13 residues. Germline V CDR1 and CDR2: MNHNS, SASEGT. The CDR3 sequence is CASSPQGSKGYTF. For the CDR3, the DNA is TGTGCCAGCAGTCCTCAGGGGAGTAAGGGCTACACCTTC.

There are a few counts of this clonotype. V usage is TRBV6-1 and J usage is TRBJ1-4; weak D call: TRBD1 (6 bases). CDR1 and CDR2 (germline): MNHNS, SASEGT. V gave up 11 bases and J gave up 5 bases, with 12 bases separating them. This CDR3 region has 12 residues. The CDR3 spells CAAAGVNEKLFF. The CDR3 DNA reads as TGTGCCGCGGCAGGGGTAAATGAAAAACTGTTTTTT.

This chain links TRBV9 with TRBJ2-3, with TRBD2 as a possible D gene (5 bases). The V gene lost 0 bases and the J gene lost 7 bases, with 12 bases spanning the gap. CDR3 length equals 14 residues. CDR1 and CDR2 (germline): SGDLS, YYNGEE. CDR3 DNA: TGTGCCAGCAGCGTAGCTACGAGGGAAAATACGCAGTATTTT. It yields the protein CASSVATRENTQYF.

On this clonotype: As the CDR3 is not closed by the conserved phenylalanine or tryptophan, this likely results from a read error. The DNA is omitted, as the CDR3 cannot be located on it reliably, and the CDR3 follows TCRdb's listing. V and J are TRBV11-2 and TRBJ2-7; the table assigns TRBD1, which was not confirmed against the DNA. Looked up from germline, CDR1 is SGHAT and CDR2 is FQNNGV. The CDR3 extends over 10 residues, inclusive of both ends. CDR3 region: CASSWGRVGG.

V is TRBV15 and J is TRBJ1-2; D not certain. V gave up 9 bases and J gave up 2 bases, with 13 bases separating them. The CDR3 is made up of 13 amino acids. Germline lookup yields CDR1 LNHNV and CDR2 YYDKDF (reference sequence). This chain's CDR3 is CATTRELNYGYTF. CDR3 sequence (DNA): TGTGCCACAACCCGTGAGCTCAACTATGGCTACACCTTC.

This clonotype was picked up many times. The CDR3 sequence is CASSRSLSTDTQYF. In nucleotides, the CDR3 is TGTGCCAGCAGCCGCTCCCTGAGCACAGATACGCAGTATTTT. The rearrangement links TRBV7-2 to TRBJ2-3; D remains ambiguous. Germline CDR1 reads SGHTA; CDR2 reads FQGNSA. With 5 bases removed from V and 0 bases from J, the gap between germline ends came to 9 bases. The CDR3 consists of 14 residues. Together with reference TRBV7-2 and TRBJ2-3, the CDR3 gives the full variable domain: GAGVSQSPSNKVTEKGKDVELRCDPISGHTALYWYRQSLGQGLEFLIYFQGNSAPDKSGLPSDRFSAERTGGSVSTLTIQRTQQEDSAVYLCASSRSLSTDTQYFGPGTRLTVL.

The chain combines TRBV7-3 with TRBJ2-3; TRBD2 is a possible D gene (5 bases). Trimming stripped 5 bases from V and 0 bases from J, with 9 bases between. This CDR3 is built from 14 residues. Germline V gene lookup returns CDR1 SGHTA and CDR2 FQGTGA. CDR3 bases: TGTGCCAGCAGCGAGGGCTCTAGCACAGATACGCAGTATTTT. Translating it yields CASSEGSSTDTQYF.

This chain links TRBV7-2 with TRBJ2-1, with a tentative D call TRBD2 (6 bases). The CDR3 contains 15 residues. Trimming shortened V by 3 bases and J by 8 bases, and 17 bases separated the two germline ends. Germline V gene lookup returns CDR1 SGHTA and CDR2 FQGNSA. In DNA, the CDR3 is TGTGCCAGCAGCTTTCCCGGCTCGGGGGTGGATGAGCAGTTCTTC. Translated, it gives CASSFPGSGVDEQFF.

This clonotype was seen at least ten times. CDR3 coding DNA: TGCGCCAGCGGAGACCCGCGGAATGAGCAGTTCTTC. Protein product: CASGDPRNEQFF. V and J are TRBV10-2 and TRBJ2-1; D is uncertain. V was shortened by 8 bases and J by 7 bases, with 12 bases between the two germline ends. CDR1 is WSHSY and CDR2 is SAAADI in the germline V gene. The CDR3 runs 12 residues.

This chain connects TRBV6-1 to TRBJ2-2, with D uncertain. The germline V gene encodes CDR1 MNHNS and CDR2 SASEGT. Trimming took 2 bases from V and 5 from J, leaving 9 bases between them. The length of the CDR3 is 14 residues. Here the CDR3 DNA reads TGTGCCAGCAGTGAATGGAGCGTTACCGGGGAGCTGTTTTTT. Translated: CASSEWSVTGELFF.

This clonotype has only a few counts. This sequence may be a read error, since a much larger clone differs from it by one base. V gene TRBV6-1 combines with J gene TRBJ2-1; either TRBD1 or TRBD2 may fit D (6 bases each). With the DNA end fitting TRBJ2-7 better, the J assignment may be wrong. Germline CDR1 reads MNHNS; CDR2 reads SASEGT. CDR3 size: 12 residues. This CDR3 is CASNPGANEQYF. The CDR3 region has the DNA TGTGCCAGCAACCCGGGGGCGAATGAGCAGTACTTC.

The chain employs TRBV6-1 and TRBJ2-5, with a possible D match to TRBD1 (5 bases). The J call is uncertain, as TRBJ2-7 better fits the DNA end. This CDR3 has 14 residues. Germline lookup yields CDR1 MNHNS and CDR2 SASEGT. In DNA form, the CDR3 reads TGTGCCAGCACTAGGGGTGGGGTTTCCTACGAGCAGTACTTC. It translates to CASTRGGVSYEQYF.

V gene TRBV27 combines with J gene TRBJ2-1, with TRBD1 as a possible D gene (6 bases). The J call may be in error: the DNA end matches TRBJ2-7 better. The CDR3 sequence is 12 residues long. CDR1 is MNHEY, CDR2 SMNVEV, per germline (reference sequence). CDR3 protein: CASSLDSYEQYF. DNA for the CDR3: TGTGCCAGCAGCCTGGACAGCTACGAGCAGTACTTC.

The gene calls are TRBV11-2 and TRBJ2-1; 8 nucleotides agree with TRBD1. The CDR3 covers 15 residues. Germline CDR1 and CDR2: SGHAT and FQNNGV. The trim removed 5 bases at V and 6 bases at J, leaving 9 bases unmatched. The CDR3 DNA is TGTGCCAGCAGCCTTGGACAGGGACCACGCAATGAGCAGTTCTTC. It codes for CASSLGQGPRNEQFF.

This CDR3 reads CATVIGAGNTIYF. CDR3 nucleotides: TGTGCCACCGTGATAGGGGCGGGAAACACCATATATTTT. The rearrangement uses TRBV10-3 and TRBJ1-3, with D maybe TRBD1 (5 bases). The V end lost 10 bases, the J end lost 4 bases, and 14 bases lay between the germline ends. Germline assignment: CDR1 ENHRY and CDR2 SYGVKD. The CDR3 loop spans 13 amino acids.

The J gene is TRBJ2-3, the V gene TRBV6-1; weak D call: TRBD2 (6 bases). Germline CDR1 is MNHNS and CDR2 is SASEGT. Trimming took off 3 bases at V and 1 base at J, with 11 bases between the two ends. This CDR3 has 15 amino acids. This chain's CDR3 is CASSDPSVGTDTQYF. As DNA, the CDR3 is TGTGCCAGCAGTGACCCTAGCGTAGGCACAGATACGCAGTATTTT.

This chain connects TRBV10-1 to TRBJ2-2, with unresolved D. Germline CDR1 is WNHNN and CDR2 is SYGVQD (reference sequence). Trimming cost V 4 bases and J 2 bases, with 2 bases left between them. CDR3 length: 12 residues. This chain's CDR3 is CASSVNTGELFF. CDR3 DNA sequence: TGCGCCAGCAGTGTAAACACCGGGGAGCTGTTTTTT.

This clonotype was detected a few times. J is TRBJ2-1 and V is TRBV11-3, with 9 bases identical to TRBD2. J gave up 2 bases and V 1 base, and 6 bases lay outside the gene matches. The CDR3 totals 17 residues. CDR1 SGHNT and CDR2 YENEEA come from the germline V gene. In DNA form, the CDR3 reads TGTGCCAGCAGCTTAGGTCCGGGACTAGCAGCCTACAATGAGCAGTTCTTC. This sequence encodes CASSLGPGLAAYNEQFF.

This clonotype came up many times. The chain has TRBV6-5 and TRBJ2-3; 12 bases align to TRBD2. The germline gives CDR1 MNHEY, CDR2 SVGAGI. This CDR3 comprises 19 residues. After removal of 0 bases from V and 5 bases from J, the junction contained 12 bases not matched to a gene. CDR3 DNA sequence: TGTGCCAGCAGTTACTCGATACGGCTAGCGGGGGGGCCTGGAGATACGCAGTATTTT. It is translated as CASSYSIRLAGGPGDTQYF.

The genes are TRBV6-2 or TRBV6-3 and TRBJ2-4; D not certain. Between the trimmed V and J ends, which lost 0 bases and 0 bases, there was a span of 3 bases. Germline V gene lookup returns CDR1 MNHEY and CDR2 SVGEGT. The CDR3 loop spans 14 amino acids. Here the CDR3 DNA reads TGTGCCAGCAGTTACTCGGCAGCCAAAAACATTCAGTACTTC. Amino acid sequence: CASSYSAAKNIQYF.

This clonotype has a count of ten or more. This rearrangement joins TRBV5-1 to TRBJ2-3; 9 bases align to TRBD1. V shed 6 bases, J shed 3 bases, and the junction held 5 bases outside the gene matches. The CDR3 loop spans 14 amino acids. The germline gives CDR1 SGHRS, CDR2 YFSETQ. The CDR3 nucleotides are TGCGCCAGCACATCCGGACAGGGGACAGATACGCAGTATTTT. Its protein product is CASTSGQGTDTQYF.

The chain joins TRBV6-5 to TRBJ2-3; maybe TRBD2 (6 bases). Looked up from germline, CDR1 is MNHEY and CDR2 is SVGAGI. The CDR3 sequence is 15 residues long. V was trimmed by 0 bases and J by 4 bases, leaving 11 bases between them. CDR3 sequence reads: CASSYSPWGADTQYF. The CDR3 nucleotides are TGTGCCAGCAGTTACTCCCCGTGGGGGGCAGATACGCAGTATTTT.

This clonotype has just one count. The rearrangement links TRBV6-1 to TRBJ2-5; D is uncertain. Germline V gene data show CDR1 as MNHNS and CDR2 as SASEGT. V was pared by 6 bases and J by 2 bases, with 4 bases between. The length of the CDR3 is 11 residues. CDR3 loop: CASSEQETQYF. CDR3 in DNA: TGTGCCAGCAGCGAACAAGAGACCCAGTACTTC.

V usage is TRBV28 and J usage is TRBJ2-2, with 10 positions matching TRBD1. The CDR3 length is 15 residues. Germline V CDR1 and CDR2: MDHEN, SYDVKM. V dropped 6 bases and J dropped 6; count of bases not matched to a gene: 7. The CDR3 region has the DNA TGTGCCAGCAGCATGACAGGGGGCCCCCCCGGGGAGCTGTTTTTT. It specifies CASSMTGGPPGELFF.

This clonotype has a handful of counts. The chain has TRBV6-1 and TRBJ2-1; the D gene could be TRBD1 or TRBD2 (5 bases each). The DNA matches TRBJ2-7 better at its end, which makes the J call doubtful. Germline V CDR1 and CDR2: MNHNS, SASEGT. CDR3 length equals 15 residues. The CDR3 DNA follows: TGTGCCAGCAGTATCCGGGGACCAAGCTCCTACGAGCAGTACTTC. It yields the protein CASSIRGPSSYEQYF.

This chain uses TRBV6-1 with TRBJ2-1; D is unclear. Trimming took off 0 bases at V and 7 bases at J, with 10 bases between the two ends. CDR3 length equals 14 residues. Germline CDR1 and CDR2: MNHNS and SASEGT. The CDR3: CASSEAGGQNEQFF. As DNA, the CDR3 is TGTGCCAGCAGTGAAGCCGGCGGCCAGAATGAGCAGTTCTTC.

This clonotype was counted at least ten times. The chain couples TRBV6-1 to TRBJ1-6; a possible D gene is TRBD1 (5 bases). Trimming cost V 1 base and J 3 bases, with 13 bases left between them. Per the germline V gene, CDR1 is MNHNS and CDR2 is SASEGT. The CDR3 is made up of 17 amino acids. CDR3 amino acids: CASSEEAGSYYNSPLHF. The CDR3 region has the DNA TGTGCCAGCAGTGAAGAGGCAGGGTCGTACTATAATTCACCCCTCCACTTT.

This chain connects TRBV7-8 to TRBJ2-1, with D unresolved. The V end lost 5 bases, the J end lost 10 bases, and 9 bases lay between the germline ends. CDR1 SGHVS and CDR2 FQNEAQ come from the germline V gene. The CDR3 covers 11 residues. The DNA for the CDR3 is TGTGCCAGCAGCCTCCGCAACGAGCAGTTCTTC. As protein: CASSLRNEQFF. The complete variable domain, with remaining parts taken from reference TRBV7-8 and TRBJ2-1, reads GAGVSQSPRYKVAKRGQDVALRCDPISGHVSLFWYQQALGQGPEFLTYFQNEAQLDKSGLPSDRFFAERPEGSVSTLKIQRTQQEDSAVYLCASSLRNEQFFGPGTRLTVL.